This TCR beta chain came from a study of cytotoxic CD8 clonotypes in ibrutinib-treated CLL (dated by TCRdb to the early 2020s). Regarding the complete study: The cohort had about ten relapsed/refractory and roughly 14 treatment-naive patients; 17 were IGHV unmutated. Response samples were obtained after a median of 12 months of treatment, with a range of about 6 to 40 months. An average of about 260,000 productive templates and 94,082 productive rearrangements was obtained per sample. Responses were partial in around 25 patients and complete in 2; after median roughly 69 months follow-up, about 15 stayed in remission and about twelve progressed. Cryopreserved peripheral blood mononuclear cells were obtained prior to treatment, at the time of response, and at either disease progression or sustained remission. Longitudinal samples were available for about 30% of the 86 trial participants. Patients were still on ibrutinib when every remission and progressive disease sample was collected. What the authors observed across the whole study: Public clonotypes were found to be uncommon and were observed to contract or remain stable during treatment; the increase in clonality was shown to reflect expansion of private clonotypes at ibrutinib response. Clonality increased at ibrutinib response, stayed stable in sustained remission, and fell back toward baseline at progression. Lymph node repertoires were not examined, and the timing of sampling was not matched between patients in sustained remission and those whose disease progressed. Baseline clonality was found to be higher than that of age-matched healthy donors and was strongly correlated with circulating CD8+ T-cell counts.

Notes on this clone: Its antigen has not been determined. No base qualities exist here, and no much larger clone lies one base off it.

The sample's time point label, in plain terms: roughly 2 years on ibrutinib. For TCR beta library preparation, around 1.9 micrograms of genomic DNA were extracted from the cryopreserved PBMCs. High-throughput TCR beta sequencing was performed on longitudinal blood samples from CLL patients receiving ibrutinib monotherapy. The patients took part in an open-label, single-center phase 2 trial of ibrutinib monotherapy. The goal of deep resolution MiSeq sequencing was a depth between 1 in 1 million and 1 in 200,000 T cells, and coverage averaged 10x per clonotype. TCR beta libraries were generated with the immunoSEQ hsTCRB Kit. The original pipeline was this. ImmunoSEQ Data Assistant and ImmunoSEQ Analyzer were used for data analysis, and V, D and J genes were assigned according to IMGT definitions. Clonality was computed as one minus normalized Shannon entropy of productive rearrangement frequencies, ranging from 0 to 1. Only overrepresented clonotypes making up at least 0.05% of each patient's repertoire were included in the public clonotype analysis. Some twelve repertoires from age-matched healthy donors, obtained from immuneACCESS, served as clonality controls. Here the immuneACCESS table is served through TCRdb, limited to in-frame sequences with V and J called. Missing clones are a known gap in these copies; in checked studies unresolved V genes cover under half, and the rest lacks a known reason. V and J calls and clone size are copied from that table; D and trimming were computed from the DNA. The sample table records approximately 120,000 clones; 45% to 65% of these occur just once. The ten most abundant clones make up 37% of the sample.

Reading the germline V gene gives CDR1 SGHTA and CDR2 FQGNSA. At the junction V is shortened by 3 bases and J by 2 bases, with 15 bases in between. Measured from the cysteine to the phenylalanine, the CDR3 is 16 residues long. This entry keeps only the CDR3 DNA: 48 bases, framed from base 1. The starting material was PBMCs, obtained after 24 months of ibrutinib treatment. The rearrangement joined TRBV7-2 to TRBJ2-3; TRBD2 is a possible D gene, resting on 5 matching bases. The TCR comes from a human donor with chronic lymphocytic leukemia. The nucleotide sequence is TGTGCCAGCAGCTTCCGTCCCGCCGGGGTCACAGATACGCAGTATTTT. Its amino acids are CASSFRPAGVTDTQYF.